Listed below are T cell receptor beta chains from one sample, sequenced in a study of OX40 agonist ivuxolimab in advanced cancers. Sequencing used immunoSEQ multiplex PCR; TCRdb keeps in-frame clones, though not all of them. This sample carries 70,000 to 85,000 clones, around 86% of them seen once, and the ten largest clones take over 0.75%. Here the sequenced sample was CD4+ or CD8+ T cells sorted from blood, taken in a trial of the OX40 agonist ivuxolimab. The receptor set was obtained from an adult with an advanced solid tumor such as melanoma, head and neck, liver or kidney cancer. CDR3s include the opening cysteine and the closing phenylalanine or tryptophan. The order of the fields is V gene, clone size, D gene, J gene, CDR3 DNA, CDR3 protein. The D gene is left open where the match is weak. Clone size is not always given. Where it is, it says once, few, many or a class for expanded clones.

TRBV5-1,.,.,TRBJ2-1,TGCGCCAGCAGCTCAGACCGACTACGCAACAATGAGCAGTTCTTC,CASSSDRLRNNEQFF
TRBV5-1,.,TRBD1,TRBJ2-5,TGCGCCAGCAGCCCGAGCGCGACAGGGACGGAGACCCAGTACTTC,CASSPSATGTETQYF
TRBV5-1,.,TRBD1,TRBJ1-6,TGCGCCAGCAGCCCCGGACAGGCTAAGGGGTCACCCCTCCACTTT,CASSPGQAKGSPLHF
TRBV19,.,.,TRBJ2-4,TGTGCCAGTAGTATTTGGGGAATCGGGGCCAAAAACATTCAGTACTTC,CASSIWGIGAKNIQYF
TRBV29-1,.,.,TRBJ1-2,TGCAGCGCTACGTCAGTGTACTATGGCTACACCTTC,CSATSVYYGYTF
TRBV7-3,.,.,TRBJ1-5,TGTGCCAGCAGCCCACAGGGAGGTCAGCCCCAGCATTTT,CASSPQGGQPQHF
TRBV6-5,.,TRBD1,TRBJ1-6,TGTGCCAGCAGTCCCTTCGACAGGGTAGAATCACCCCTCCACTTT,CASSPFDRVESPLHF
TRBV11-3,few,.,TRBJ1-3,TGTGCCAGCATCCAGGACACCATATATTTT,CASIQDTIYF
TRBV7-9,.,TRBD2,TRBJ2-1,TGTGCCAGCAGCTTACTAGCGGGAGATGAGCAGTTCTTC,CASSLLAGDEQFF
TRBV6-6,.,TRBD1,TRBJ1-3,TGTGCCAGCAGCGCCGGGACAGTCTTCTCTGGAAACACCATATATTTT,CASSAGTVFSGNTIYF
TRBV21-1,.,.,TRBJ2-1,TGTGCCAGCAGCAAAGACAGGGATGACTCCTACAATGAGCAGTTCTTC,CASSKDRDDSYNEQFF
TRBV19,.,TRBD1,TRBJ1-1,TGTGCCAGTAGCGTCATCTCGGGACAGGGGGTAGTAACTGAAGCTTTCTTT,CASSVISGQGVVTEAFF
TRBV2,.,.,TRBJ2-5,TGTGCCAGCAGGCTAACAGGGTTAGCGGGCATCCAAGAGACCCAGTACTTC,CASRLTGLAGIQETQYF
TRBV7-3,.,.,TRBJ2-2,TGTGCCAGCAGCTTAAGTAGGATAAGCACCGGGGAGCTGTTTTTT,CASSLSRISTGELFF
TRBV5-1,.,TRBD1,TRBJ2-2,TGCGCCAGCAGCCCCGACAGGGGGTCGGCCGGGGAGCTGTTTTTT,CASSPDRGSAGELFF
TRBV11-2,.,.,TRBJ2-1,TGTGCCAGCAGCTTAGCGCGGGACAATGAGCAGTTCTTC,CASSLARDNEQFF
TRBV7-3,.,TRBD1,TRBJ1-1,TGTGCCAGCAGCCTGGACAGGGGCCTTGAAGCTTTCTTT,CASSLDRGLEAFF
TRBV25-1,.,TRBD1,TRBJ2-3,TGTGCCAGCAGTGATGTCCGGGACAGTGTTTCAGATACGCAGTATTTT,CASSDVRDSVSDTQYF
TRBV30,.,.,TRBJ2-3,TGTGCCTGGACCGACAGGAATACGCAGTATTTT,CAWTDRNTQYF
TRBV9,.,.,TRBJ1-5,TGTGCCAGCAGCGAAACAGGGAGGGGCCAGCCCCAGCATTTT,CASSETGRGQPQHF
TRBV7-3,.,.,TRBJ2-3,TGTGCCAGCAGCTCGAGTTCCGGTGATACGCAGTATTTT,CASSSSSGDTQYF
TRBV7-3,.,.,TRBJ2-5,TGTGCCAGCAGCTTAATCGGAGGGTCTCAAGAGACCCAGTACTTC,CASSLIGGSQETQYF
TRBV5-1,.,TRBD1,TRBJ1-6,TGTGCCAGCAGCTTGGGACAGTCATCACCCCTCCACTTT,CASSLGQSSPLHF
TRBV5-1,.,.,TRBJ2-7,TGCGCCAGCAGCTCTGGTATGGCGGCAGGGGCCGAGCAGTACTTC,CASSSGMAAGAEQYF
TRBV7-2,.,.,TRBJ1-1,TGTGCCAGCAGGAAGGGAAGATTCGCGACTGAAGCTTTCTTT,CASRKGRFATEAFF
TRBV7-2,.,.,TRBJ2-7,TGTGCCAGCAGCTTGGATCGGAGGTACGAGCAGTACTTC,CASSLDRRYEQYF
TRBV7-8,.,.,TRBJ1-5,TGTGCCAGCAGCTTAGCGGGTGGAGGCCTTGGGGACAATCAGCCCCAGCATTTT,CASSLAGGGLGDNQPQHF
TRBV5-1,.,.,TRBJ2-2,TGCGCCAGCAGCTTGGCCGGGACCAGGAACACCGGGGAGCTGTTTTTT,CASSLAGTRNTGELFF
TRBV5-4,.,TRBD1,TRBJ2-4,TGTGCCAGCAGCCGGCCCGGGACAGGGGTGGAAAACATTCAGTACTTC,CASSRPGTGVENIQYF
TRBV27,.,TRBD1,TRBJ1-5,TGTGCCAGCAGACCCATACAGGGGGCTTGGGTTGGGAGCAATCAGCCCCAGCATTTT,CASRPIQGAWVGSNQPQHF
TRBV5-5,.,TRBD1,TRBJ1-1,TGTGCCAGCAGCTTGGCCCACCTACAGGGGGCAAACACTGAAGCTTTCTTT,CASSLAHLQGANTEAFF
TRBV11-2,.,.,TRBJ2-3,TGTGCCAGCAGCTTAACCTGGGGGCAAGATACGCAGTATTTT,CASSLTWGQDTQYF
TRBV2,.,.,TRBJ2-1,TGTGCCACAACTCCTAGGGAGGAGCAGTTCTTC,CATTPREEQFF
TRBV7-9,.,.,TRBJ2-3,TGTGCCAGCAGCTTTACAGGGATAGATACGCAGTATTTT,CASSFTGIDTQYF
TRBV30,.,.,TRBJ1-1,TGTGCCTGGAGTATTCCGCCGGTCCCAGAAGCTTTCTTT,CAWSIPPVPEAFF
TRBV4-1,.,.,TRBJ1-4,TGCGCCAGCAGCCAAGATGAGAGAGCATCAACTAATGAAAAACTGTTTTTT,CASSQDERASTNEKLFF
TRBV5-1,once,.,TRBJ1-1,TGCGCCAGCAGCCCCCTTCCCGGGGAGAACACTGAAGCTTTCTTT,CASSPLPGENTEAFF
TRBV7-9,few,TRBD2,TRBJ2-1,TGTGCCAGCAGCCGACTAGCGGTAAATGAGCAGTTCTTC,CASSRLAVNEQFF
TRBV6-4,.,.,TRBJ2-1,TGTGCCAGCAGTCGGGACGAGGCCGACTACAATGAGCAGTTCTTC,CASSRDEADYNEQFF
TRBV10-2,.,.,TRBJ1-2,TGCGCCAGCAGGGCGACTGCTGACTATGGCTACACCTTC,CASRATADYGYTF
TRBV6-5,once,.,TRBJ1-4,TGTGCCAGCAGTAACACCATCTCGGATGAAAAACTGTTTTTT,CASSNTISDEKLFF
TRBV7-9,.,TRBD1,TRBJ2-1,TGTGCCAGCAGCTACCCAGGGGGCCCCTACAATGAGCAGTTCTTC,CASSYPGGPYNEQFF
TRBV4-3,.,.,TRBJ2-1,TGCGCCAGCAGCCAAGATCTCGGAGGGCATGAGCAGTTCTTC,CASSQDLGGHEQFF
TRBV2,once,.,TRBJ1-1,TGTGCCAGCAGTGGCAGGGGATGGAATAACACTGAAGCTTTCTTT,CASSGRGWNNTEAFF
TRBV7-6,.,.,TRBJ2-5,TGTGCCAGCAGCTTATTTGGGGAAGAGACCCAGTACTTC,CASSLFGEETQYF
TRBV2,.,TRBD1,TRBJ1-1,TGTGCCAGCAGTATGGGACAGTTAATTGAAGCTTTCTTT,CASSMGQLIEAFF
TRBV2,.,.,TRBJ2-5,TGTGCCAGCATACGGGATCTCCAAGAGACCCAGTACTTC,CASIRDLQETQYF
TRBV7-2,once,TRBD2,TRBJ2-1,TGTGCCAGCAGCCCCCAGGGGACTAGCGGGAGTAGTGAGCAGTTCTTC,CASSPQGTSGSSEQFF
TRBV27,once,.,TRBJ1-6,TGTGCCAGCAAGATGGGGCAGGGCAATTCACCCCTCCACTTT,CASKMGQGNSPLHF
TRBV6-6,.,TRBD1,TRBJ1-4,TGTGCCAGCAGCGACAGGGGAGAGGGTGAAAAACTGTTTTTT,CASSDRGEGEKLFF
TRBV28,.,.,TRBJ1-1,TGTGCCAGCAGTAACAAGAACACTGAAGCTTTCTTT,CASSNKNTEAFF
TRBV5-1,.,TRBD2,TRBJ2-7,TGCGCCAGCAGCTTGAATAGCGGGCCCGCCTACGAGCAGTACTTC,CASSLNSGPAYEQYF
TRBV29-1,.,TRBD1,TRBJ1-2,TGCAGCGTTTCCACAGGGGCCGACTATGGCTACACCTTC,CSVSTGADYGYTF
TRBV29-1,.,TRBD1,TRBJ1-1,TGCAGCGTTGAGTACAGGGGGGTAACTGAAGCTTTCTTT,CSVEYRGVTEAFF
TRBV7-9,.,.,TRBJ2-3,TGTGCCAGCAGCTTAGGGGGGTTTGCAGATACGCAGTATTTT,CASSLGGFADTQYF
TRBV7-9,.,.,TRBJ2-3,TGTGCCAGCAGCCCATGGACAGCTAGCACAGATACGCAGTATTTT,CASSPWTASTDTQYF
TRBV7-2,.,.,TRBJ2-3,TGTGCCAGCAGCTCCACACCAGATACGCAGTATTTT,CASSSTPDTQYF